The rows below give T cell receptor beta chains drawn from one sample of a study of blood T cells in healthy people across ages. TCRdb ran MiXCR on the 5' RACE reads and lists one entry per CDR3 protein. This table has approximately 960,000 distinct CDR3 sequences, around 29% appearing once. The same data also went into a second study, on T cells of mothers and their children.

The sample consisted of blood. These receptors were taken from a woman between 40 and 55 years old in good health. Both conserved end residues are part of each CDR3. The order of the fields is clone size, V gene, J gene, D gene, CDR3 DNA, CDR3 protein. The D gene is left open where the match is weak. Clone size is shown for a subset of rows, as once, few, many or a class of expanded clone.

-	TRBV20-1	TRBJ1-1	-	TGCAGTGCTAGCCCTCCCTCCATGAACACTGAAGCTTTCTTT	CSASPPSMNTEAFF
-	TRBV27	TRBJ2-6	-	TGTGCCAGCTCTACGAGCTCTGGGGCCAACGTCCGGACTTTC	CASSTSSGANVRTF
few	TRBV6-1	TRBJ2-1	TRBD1	TGTGCCAGCAGTGAACTAATCCCAACCCGGGACAGTCTATACAATGGGCAGTTCTTC	CASSELIPTRDSLYNGQFF
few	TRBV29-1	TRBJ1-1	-	TGCAGCGTTGAGGAGGGTTCGAATGAAGCTTTCTTT	CSVEEGSNEAFF
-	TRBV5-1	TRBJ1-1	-	TGCGCCAGCAGCTCTGACATAAACATGAACACTGAAGCTTTCTTT	CASSSDINMNTEAFF
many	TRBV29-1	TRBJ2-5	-	TGCAGCGTTGATCAGCTAAAAGAGACCCAGTACTTC	CSVDQLKETQYF
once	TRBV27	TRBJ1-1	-	TGTGCCAGCAGTTCCCCGAGGACGGCTAAGCCTGAAGCTTTCTTT	CASSSPRTAKPEAFF
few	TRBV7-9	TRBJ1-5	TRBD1	TGTGCCAGCAGCTTAGGTTCCCTCAGGGGGGAAGGCAATCAGCCCCAGCATTTT	CASSLGSLRGEGNQPQHF
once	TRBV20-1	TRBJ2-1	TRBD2	TGCAGTGCTCACCGGGGAGGGCACTACAATGAGCAGTTCTTC	CSAHRGGHYNEQFF
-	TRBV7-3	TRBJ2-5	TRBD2	TGTGCCTGCAGCTTACGGGTCGGCGGGGGGGCCGGAGAGACCCAGTACTTC	CACSLRVGGGAGETQYF
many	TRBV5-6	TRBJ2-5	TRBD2	TGTGCCAGCAGCCTCCGGACTAGCGGGGGAGGGACCCAGTACTTC	CASSLRTSGGGTQYF
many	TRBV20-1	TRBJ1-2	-	TGCAGTGCTAGAGGACAGGTCGCCTATGGCTACACCTTC	CSARGQVAYGYTF
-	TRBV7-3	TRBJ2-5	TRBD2	TGTGCCAGCAGCCCCCGAGGGGGGACTAGCGGGTGGGGGACCCAGTACTTC	CASSPRGGTSGWGTQYF
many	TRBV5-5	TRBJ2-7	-	TGTGCCAGCAGCTTGAAAGAGTACGAGCAGTACTTC	CASSLKEYEQYF
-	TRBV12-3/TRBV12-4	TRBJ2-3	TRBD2	TGTGCCAGCAGTTCTCTGGGTAGCGGGGGAGATACGCAGTATTTT	CASSSLGSGGDTQYF
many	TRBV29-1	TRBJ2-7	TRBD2	TGCAGCGTTGAGGGAGGGGCGCTTACCTACGAGCAGTACTTC	CSVEGGALTYEQYF
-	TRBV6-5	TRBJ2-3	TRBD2	TGTGCCAGCAGTTACGGGGCGGGGGGAACAGATACGCAGTATTTT	CASSYGAGGTDTQYF
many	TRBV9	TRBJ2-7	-	TGTGCCAGCAGCGTAGGTGAGGGGAGCTCCTACGAGCAGTACTTC	CASSVGEGSSYEQYF
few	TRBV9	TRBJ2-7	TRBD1	TGTGCCAGCAGCGTAGGGGGACAGGGGATCGAGCAGTACTTC	CASSVGGQGIEQYF
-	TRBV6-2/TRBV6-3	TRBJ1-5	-	TGTGCCAGCAGTTCCGCTTCCGGGCGATTAGAACCCCAGCATTTT	CASSSASGRLEPQHF
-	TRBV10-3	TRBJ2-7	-	TGTGCCATCAGTGAGTCTGGGGGGCCTGCCTACGAGCAGTACTTC	CAISESGGPAYEQYF
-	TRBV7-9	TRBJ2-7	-	TGTGCCAGCAGCCCCCCCCGGTCGGGCCCCTACGAGCAGTACTTC	CASSPPRSGPYEQYF
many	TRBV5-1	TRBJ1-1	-	TGCGCCAGCAGTGAGGGGAAGAACACTGAAGCTTTCTTT	CASSEGKNTEAFF
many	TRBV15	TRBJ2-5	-	TGTGCCACCAGCAGAGATCAGAGGGGCCTGGGAGAGACCCAGTACTTC	CATSRDQRGLGETQYF
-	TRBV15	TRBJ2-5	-	TGTGCCACCAGCAGAGATTTGGAGGGATACGAGCAGGACTTC	CATSRDLEGYEQDF
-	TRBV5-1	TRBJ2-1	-	TGCGCCAGCAGCCTTCCCTTAGCCGACAATGAGCAGTTCTTC	CASSLPLADNEQFF
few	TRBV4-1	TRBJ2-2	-	TGCGCCAGCAGCCAATTCTCGGGGGAGAACACCGGGGAGCTGTTTTTT	CASSQFSGENTGELFF
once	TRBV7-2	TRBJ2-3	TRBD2	TGTGCCAGCAGGACTAGCGGACCAACCGGGACGCAGTATTTT	CASRTSGPTGTQYF
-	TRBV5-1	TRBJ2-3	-	TGCGCCAGCAGCTTGGCCCAGGGGATTAGTTCAGATACGCAGTATTTT	CASSLAQGISSDTQYF
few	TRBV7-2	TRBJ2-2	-	TGTGCCAGCAGCGCTAGGGGGGTTCGAAACACCGGGGAGCTGTTTTTT	CASSARGVRNTGELFF
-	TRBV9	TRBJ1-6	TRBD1	TGTGCCAGCAGCGTAGGGGAGACAGGGAATTCACCCCTCCACTTT	CASSVGETGNSPLHF
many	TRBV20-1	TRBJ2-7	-	TGCAGTGCTAGCTTGGTGCAGGGAGGCGAGCAGTACTTC	CSASLVQGGEQYF
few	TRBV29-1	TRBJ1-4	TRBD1	TGCAGCGCGGTTAGAGGGGGCAGTGAAAAACTGTTTTTT	CSAVRGGSEKLFF
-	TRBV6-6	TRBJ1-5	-	TGTGCCAGCACCAGACAGGCGGGTCAGCCCCAGCATTTT	CASTRQAGQPQHF
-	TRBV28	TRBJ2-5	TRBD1	TGTGCCAGCAGTAATATAAATACGGGGACAGAAGAGACCCAGTACTTC	CASSNINTGTEETQYF
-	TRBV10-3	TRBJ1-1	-	TGTGCCATCAGTGGACAGTCGAACACTGAAGCTTTCTTT	CAISGQSNTEAFF
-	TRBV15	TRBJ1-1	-	TGTGCCACCAGCAGAGATTGGGGTTCGAACACTGAAGCTTTCTTT	CATSRDWGSNTEAFF
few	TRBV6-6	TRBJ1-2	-	TGTGCCAGTCATACTTCAGGGGTAAATGGCTACACCTTC	CASHTSGVNGYTF
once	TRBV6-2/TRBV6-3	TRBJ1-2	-	TGTGCCAGCAGTTACTCGATTGGCAGCTATGGCTACACCTTC	CASSYSIGSYGYTF
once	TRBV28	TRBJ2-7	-	TGTGCCAGCATCGGGGGATCCCCCAACGAGCAGTACTTC	CASIGGSPNEQYF
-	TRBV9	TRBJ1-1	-	TGTGCCAGCAGCGTAGGGGTTGGAAAGAACACTGAAGCTTTCTTT	CASSVGVGKNTEAFF
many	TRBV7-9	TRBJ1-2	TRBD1	TGTGCCAGTGAAGCCGGGACAGGGACCTATGGCTACACCTTC	CASEAGTGTYGYTF
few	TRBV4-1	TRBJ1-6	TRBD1	TGCGCCAGCAGCCAAGATCCGCAGACAGGGGGTCCAAATTCACCCCTCCACTTT	CASSQDPQTGGPNSPLHF
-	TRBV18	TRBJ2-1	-	TGTGCCAGCTCACCACTAGACCTAGGGTCTTACAATGAGCGGTTCTTC	CASSPLDLGSYNERFF
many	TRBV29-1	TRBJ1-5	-	TGCAGCGTCCGAGAGCAGGTCAATCAGCCCCAGCATTTT	CSVREQVNQPQHF
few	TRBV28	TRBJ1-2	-	TGTGCCAGCGCAGGGCCTAACTATGGCTACACCTTC	CASAGPNYGYTF
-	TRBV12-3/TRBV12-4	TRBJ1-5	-	TGTGCCAGCACGCAAGGGACGGGACAGCCCCAGCATTTT	CASTQGTGQPQHF